The present T cell receptor (beta chain) was sequenced within a study of shared clonotypes between healthy human individuals. On the study more broadly: CD4 naive and CD4 memory each took three plates per donor, while CD8 naive took two and CD8 memory one.

The CDR3 has 14 amino acids. Germline CDR1 is SEHNR and CDR2 is FQNEAQ (reference sequence). V shed 5 bases and J shed 1 base, with 11 bases lying between them. Naive CD8 isolation took CD45RO-negative cells positively selected for CCR7 and excluded terminally differentiated effector memory CD45RA+ cells. Assay: immunoSEQ multiplex PCR; the TCRdb copy retains only in-frame clones and omits some. This sample yields around 1,900,000 clones, of which 93% are seen a single time; about 1.7% belongs to the top ten. The sample comprised naive CD8+ T cells from PBMCs. The V and J genes are TRBV7-9 and TRBJ2-5; the D gene is possibly TRBD1 (6 bases). This receptor was taken from a man between 18 and 35 years old in good health. Some clones in this sample may be carry-over from other donors' samples. The chain's CDR3 is CASSARDTQETQYF. The CDR3, as DNA: TGTGCCAGCAGCGCCCGGGACACCCAAGAGACCCAGTACTTC.